These T cell receptor beta chains were read from a single sample in a study of technical replicates of blood from a handful of donors. The assay was immunoSEQ multiplex PCR, and TCRdb's table has in-frame clones only and misses some. This table has 66,000 or so clones, 95% to 98% appearing once. The specimen sequenced was T cells isolated from PBMCs. These receptors originate from a human donor in good health. Each CDR3 is given with its conserved first and last residue. D genes are given only for firm matches. A clone size is listed for some rows: how often the clone was seen (once, few, many), or a class if it is expanded.

CDR3nt | CDR3aa | v_gene | len | d_gene | abundance | j_gene
TGTGCCAGCTCACCATCGGGGCAGGGGCCTAATTACTGGTATGGCTACACCTTC | CASSPSGQGPNYWYGYTF | TRBV18 | 18 | NA | NA | TRBJ1-2
TGTGCCAGCACCCTAGCCTACTCCTACAATGAGCAGTTCTTC | CASTLAYSYNEQFF | TRBV7-8 | 14 | NA | NA | TRBJ2-1
TGTGCCAGCAGCGTAGGCCTAATGAACACTGAAGCTTTCTTT | CASSVGLMNTEAFF | TRBV9 | 14 | NA | NA | TRBJ1-1
TGTGCCAGCAGCTCCTTTGGACAGGGGACTTCACCCCTCCACTTT | CASSSFGQGTSPLHF | TRBV5-4 | 15 | TRBD1 | NA | TRBJ1-6
TGTGCCAGCTCCCGCCGGACTGAAGTGAACTATGGCTACACCTTC | CASSRRTEVNYGYTF | TRBV18 | 15 | NA | NA | TRBJ1-2
TGTGCCATCAGTGAGTCGCCTAGCGGGGGGGCAGAGACCCAGTACTTC | CAISESPSGGAETQYF | TRBV10-3 | 16 | TRBD2 | NA | TRBJ2-5
TGCGCCAGCAGCTTAGAGGGACTCCACCTTGGCAATGAGCAGTTCTTC | CASSLEGLHLGNEQFF | TRBV5-1 | 16 | NA | NA | TRBJ2-1
TGTGCCAGCAGTTTGCTCAGGGGTAACACTGAAGCTTTCTTT | CASSLLRGNTEAFF | TRBV27 | 14 | NA | once | TRBJ1-1
TGTGCCAGCAGCGCAACAGAGATATTCCCCGATCAGCCCCAGCATTTT | CASSATEIFPDQPQHF | TRBV7-9 | 16 | NA | NA | TRBJ1-5
TGTGCCAGTAGTATAGGCTTCCTCCGCCGCGGGACCTACGAGCAGTACTTC | CASSIGFLRRGTYEQYF | TRBV19 | 17 | NA | NA | TRBJ2-7
TGCAGCGTCGCCGGACTAGCGGGAGGCCTAGAGACCCAGTACTTC | CSVAGLAGGLETQYF | TRBV29-1 | 15 | TRBD2 | NA | TRBJ2-5
TGTGCCAGCAGCTTACAGGGGGCCTACGAGCAGTACTTC | CASSLQGAYEQYF | TRBV5-6 | 13 | TRBD1 | NA | TRBJ2-7
TGTGCCAGCAGCTGGACAGGGTTGGTGCCTAATGAAAAACTGTTTTTT | CASSWTGLVPNEKLFF | TRBV5-5 | 16 | TRBD1 | NA | TRBJ1-4
TGTGCCAGCAGCTTAGATCCGACAGGGGTTGGCTACACCTTC | CASSLDPTGVGYTF | TRBV11-3 | 14 | TRBD1 | NA | TRBJ1-2
TGTGCCACCAGCAGAGATCGGGGGGACAGGGCTCGCTATAGAGATGGCTACACCTTC | CATSRDRGDRARYRDGYTF | TRBV15 | 19 | TRBD1 | NA | TRBJ1-2
TGTGCCAGCGGGCCCCACGGTCCCAATCAGCCCCAGCATTTT | CASGPHGPNQPQHF | TRBV28 | 14 | NA | once | TRBJ1-5
TGTGCCTGGAGTATCCCCGGGACAGGGGGCTTGGGGCAGTACTTC | CAWSIPGTGGLGQYF | TRBV30 | 15 | TRBD1 | NA | TRBJ2-7
TGTGCCACCGATAAGCTCCGCATCTACGAGCAGTACTTC | CATDKLRIYEQYF | TRBV28 | 13 | NA | NA | TRBJ2-7
TGTGCCAGCAGGCGACAGACGAACTATGGCTACACCTTC | CASRRQTNYGYTF | TRBV28 | 13 | NA | once | TRBJ1-2
TGTGCCAGCAGTTACTCGATTGCTAGCGCGGAGACCCAGTACTTC | CASSYSIASAETQYF | TRBV6-5 | 15 | NA | NA | TRBJ2-5
TGTGCCAGCGGATACGGATCGGGTGGGGCCAACGTCCTGACTTTC | CASGYGSGGANVLTF | TRBV6-5 | 15 | NA | NA | TRBJ2-6
TGTGCCAGTAGTATAGGTAGGGGGCAGTTCTTC | CASSIGRGQFF | TRBV19 | 11 | NA | NA | TRBJ2-1
TGTGCCAGCAGCTTAGACGGGGGGCTCGAGCAGTACTTC | CASSLDGGLEQYF | TRBV7-9 | 13 | NA | NA | TRBJ2-7
TGCGCCAGCAGCCAAGATGGTGGGCTATCCACTGAAGCTTTCTTT | CASSQDGGLSTEAFF | TRBV4-1 | 15 | NA | NA | TRBJ1-1
TGTGCCAGCCGATTCCTGGGTCCGGTGTCGAGGTCAACGAACACTGAAGCTTTCTTT | CASRFLGPVSRSTNTEAFF | TRBV27 | 19 | NA | NA | TRBJ1-1
TGTGCCAGCAGCTTAGTCCGGGACAGGGAGAACACCATATATTTT | CASSLVRDRENTIYF | TRBV7-2 | 15 | TRBD1 | NA | TRBJ1-3
TGTGCCAGCAGCTTATTTGCGGGCTCCTACAATGAGCAGTTCTTC | CASSLFAGSYNEQFF | TRBV7-9 | 15 | NA | NA | TRBJ2-1
TGTGCCAGTAGTTTGACAGGGGACGAGCAGTACTTC | CASSLTGDEQYF | TRBV19 | 12 | TRBD1 | once | TRBJ2-7
TGTGCCAGCAGCTCGCCTGGGGAGGGCCACACCGGGGAGCTGTTTTTT | CASSSPGEGHTGELFF | TRBV28 | 16 | TRBD2 | NA | TRBJ2-2
TGCGCCAGCAGCTTTGGGACAGGGGGCAGTGACATTCAGTACTTC | CASSFGTGGSDIQYF | TRBV5-1 | 15 | TRBD1 | NA | TRBJ2-4
TGTGCCGTCGACAGGGGAGAGACCCAGTACTTC | CAVDRGETQYF | TRBV6-5 | 11 | TRBD1 | NA | TRBJ2-5
TGCGCCAGCAACGGACAGGGTAGAAACACTGAAGCTTTCTTT | CASNGQGRNTEAFF | TRBV5-1 | 14 | TRBD1 | NA | TRBJ1-1
TGCAGCGTTCTACAGGGGTATCAAGAGACCCAGTACTTC | CSVLQGYQETQYF | TRBV29-1 | 13 | TRBD1 | NA | TRBJ2-5
TGTGCCAGCGGGTGGGACAGGGGCCAAGAGACCCAGTACTTC | CASGWDRGQETQYF | TRBV11-2 | 14 | TRBD1 | NA | TRBJ2-5
TGCAGTGCTAGCCACAGAAAGCAGTTCTTC | CSASHRKQFF | TRBV20-1 | 10 | NA | NA | TRBJ2-1
TGTGCCAGCAGCCAAGGCTCAGGGGGGATTGGCACCGGGGAGCTGTTTTTT | CASSQGSGGIGTGELFF | TRBV4-2 | 17 | NA | NA | TRBJ2-2
TGTGCCACCCAGGGGCCACAAGAGACCCAGTACTTC | CATQGPQETQYF | TRBV13 | 12 | NA | NA | TRBJ2-5
TGTGCCAGCAGCCAACGGTACTCACCAGATACGCAGTATTTT | CASSQRYSPDTQYF | TRBV11-2 | 14 | NA | NA | TRBJ2-3
TGTGCCAGCAGCTTGGCTGGCACCAATGAGCAGTTCTTC | CASSLAGTNEQFF | TRBV5-6 | 13 | NA | NA | TRBJ2-1
TGTGCCAGCAGCCAAGGTCGGATCATCGGCAGGGGGAGCTCCTACGAGCAGTACTTC | CASSQGRIIGRGSSYEQYF | TRBV14 | 19 | TRBD1 | once | TRBJ2-7
TGTGCCAGCAGCGTAGCGGGACAGGGGAACACTGAAGCTTTCTTT | CASSVAGQGNTEAFF | TRBV9 | 15 | TRBD1 | NA | TRBJ1-1
TGCAGCGTTGGGGGTTCGGGGCAGCCCCAGCATTTT | CSVGGSGQPQHF | TRBV29-1 | 12 | NA | NA | TRBJ1-5
TGTGCCAGCAGCAAACTGCGAGTTTCTGGAAACACCATATATTTT | CASSKLRVSGNTIYF | TRBV21-1 | 15 | NA | NA | TRBJ1-3
TGTGCCAGCAGCCAAACTACAGGCCCGGGAGAGACCCAGTACTTC | CASSQTTGPGETQYF | TRBV28 | 15 | NA | NA | TRBJ2-5
TGTGCCAGCAGTTTTTATCGGACAGGGCAGCCCCAGCATTTT | CASSFYRTGQPQHF | TRBV27 | 14 | TRBD1 | NA | TRBJ1-5
TGTGCCACCAGCAGAGATCGGGTGGGGGGACCTCTAAAAGGGGGCTACACCTTC | CATSRDRVGGPLKGGYTF | TRBV15 | 18 | NA | NA | TRBJ1-2
TGTGCCTGGAGTGAAAAAGGACTAGCTTCCGATGAGCAGTTCTTC | CAWSEKGLASDEQFF | TRBV30 | 15 | TRBD2 | NA | TRBJ2-1
TGCGCCAGCAGCCAATCTAGCGGGAGGTCCTACGAGCAGTACTTC | CASSQSSGRSYEQYF | TRBV4-1 | 15 | TRBD2 | NA | TRBJ2-7
TGTGCCAGCAGCTTGAGTACGAGGGGCTACACCTTC | CASSLSTRGYTF | TRBV5-5 | 12 | NA | NA | TRBJ1-2
TGTGCCAGCTCACCCCTGCCTAGCGGGGGGGGGACAGATACGCAGTATTTT | CASSPLPSGGGTDTQYF | TRBV18 | 17 | TRBD2 | NA | TRBJ2-3
TGTGCTAGTGGTTTGGGAGGGAGTCCAGACATTCAGTACTTC | CASGLGGSPDIQYF | TRBV12-5 | 14 | NA | NA | TRBJ2-4
TGCGCCAGCAAGGCCGGACAGGAGGGTAATCAGCCCCAGCATTTT | CASKAGQEGNQPQHF | TRBV23-1 | 15 | TRBD1 | NA | TRBJ1-5
TGCGCCAGCACCAGGGCTGGGGACACTGAAGCTTTCTTT | CASTRAGDTEAFF | TRBV5-1 | 13 | NA | NA | TRBJ1-1
TGTGCCAGCAGTAGACTAGCGGGAGTCCAAGAGACCCAGTACTTC | CASSRLAGVQETQYF | TRBV28 | 15 | TRBD2 | NA | TRBJ2-5
TGTGCCAGCAATCAGCGGTACAATGAGCAGTTCTTC | CASNQRYNEQFF | TRBV2 | 12 | NA | NA | TRBJ2-1